This entry is about one T cell receptor (beta chain). Its antigen remains unknown. Germline lookup yields CDR1 MNHEY and CDR2 SVGAGI. The length of the CDR3 is 15 residues. J gave up 3 bases and V 0 bases, and 3 bases lay outside the gene matches. This record comes from a study of T cells after posttransplantation cyclophosphamide. Study results and caveats: Recipient CMV seropositivity and CMV reactivation strongly tracked TRB clonality. Blood and skin or GI T cell repertoires showed limited TRB overlap. Later blood repertoires were often dominated by clones from the donor CD8+ memory compartment.

Controls had myeloablative marrow grafts with methotrexate and calcineurin inhibitor, sampled at 1 year. Method: immunoSEQ multiplex PCR; TCRdb's copy keeps in-frame clones and lacks some. Of approximately 9,300 clones in the sample, roughly 90% were seen once. The chain combines TRBV6-5 with TRBJ2-3, with 7 bases matching TRBD2. The receptor's source is a male patient aged 45-60 years who received an allogeneic stem cell transplant from an unrelated donor, was CMV-positive, and had chronic GVHD only. Some T cells may trace back to the graft donor. This specimen was PBMCs, taken around 450 days after allogeneic stem cell transplant with calcineurin inhibitor and methotrexate. CDR3 DNA sequence: TGTGCCAGCAGTTACTCCCAAGCGGGGACAGATACGCAGTATTTT. Translating gives CASSYSQAGTDTQYF.